The 16 T cell receptor beta chains given below trace back to one sample, sequenced in a study of post-analysis software for immune sequencing data (dated by TCRdb to between 2014 and 2016). Library generation was performed with PCR. TCRdb names Illumina HiSeq 2500 as the instrument used. Unique molecular identifiers were incorporated into TCR beta cDNA libraries to reduce PCR and sequencing biases. TCRdb passed the public sequencing reads through fastp at Q25 and MiXCR, retaining productive beta sequences. All rows with the same CDR3 protein become a single entry with the most common DNA and genes. The sample table contains around 440,000 distinct CDR3 sequences; only one count was recorded for roughly 45% of them. The ten largest clones take up 9.5% to 13% of the sample. What the research found in general, with its limitations: Roughly 5 TRBV segments, including TRBV5-6, TRBV5-1 and TRBV20-1, were significantly more frequent in patients than controls.

These receptors' targets are unknown. Material for sequencing was blood. The receptor source for this set is a girl aged 5 to 17 with multiple sclerosis.

This sequence joins TRBV28 and TRBJ2-4; 9 nucleotides agree with TRBD2. The end of the DNA fits TRBJ2-7 better, so the J call may be wrong. This CDR3 region has 14 residues. Germline-derived CDR1 and CDR2 are MDHEN and SYDVKM. CDR3 DNA sequence: TGTGCCAGCAGTCTTAGCGGGAGAGACAACGAGCAGTACTTC. It codes for CASSLSGRDNEQYF.

V and J are TRBV19 and TRBJ2-4; TRBD2 matches at 10 bases. The V and J ends lost 5 bases and 7 bases, in that order; junction bases with no gene match: 8. Germline lookup yields CDR1 LNHDA and CDR2 SQIVND (reference sequence). CDR3 length equals 15 residues. Written as DNA, the CDR3 is TGTGCCAGTAGTGAAAAGCGGGAGGGCCAGAACATTCAGTACTTC. Its translation is CASSEKREGQNIQYF.

This clonotype showed up just once. The chain couples TRBV15 to TRBJ2-7; D may correspond to TRBD1 or TRBD2 (5 bases each). Trimming took off 5 bases at V and 6 bases at J, with 20 bases between the two ends. This CDR3 has 15 residues. The germline V gene has CDR1 LNHNV and CDR2 YYDKDF (reference sequence). CDR3 in amino acids: CATSGWIGTRGEQYF. The CDR3 coding sequence is TGTGCCACCAGCGGATGGATCGGGACCCGAGGCGAGCAGTACTTC.

This clonotype has at least ten counts. CDR3 in DNA: TGTGCCAGCAGTTTAGACGACAGCCTACCCTACAATGAGCAGTTCTTC. Translated: CASSLDDSLPYNEQFF. The chain joins TRBV27 to TRBJ2-1; a possible D gene is TRBD1 (5 bases). The CDR3 loop spans 16 amino acids. Deletions cut 2 bases from V and 2 bases from J, with 13 bases between. Germline V lookup: CDR1 MNHEY, CDR2 SMNVEV (reference sequence).

This clonotype was observed a few times. The rearrangement uses TRBV4-1 and TRBJ1-5; perhaps TRBD1 as D (6 bases). Germline V CDR1 and CDR2: MGHRA, YSYEKL. The length of the CDR3 is 13 residues. V lost 4 bases to trimming and J lost 6 bases, with 10 bases between them. Here the CDR3 DNA reads TGCGCCAGCAGCCGTTCAGGGGTTCAGCCCCAGCATTTT. Protein: CASSRSGVQPQHF.

The rearrangement links TRBV29-1 to TRBJ1-2; perhaps TRBD1 as D (6 bases). CDR1 and CDR2 from the germline V gene are SQVTM and ANQGSEA. The length of the CDR3 is 13 residues. With 3 bases removed from V and 2 bases from J, the gap between germline ends came to 10 bases. The CDR3 reads CSVEVRGNYGYTF. The DNA for the CDR3 is TGCAGCGTTGAGGTCAGGGGAAACTATGGCTACACCTTC. Drawing the rest from reference TRBV29-1 and TRBJ1-2, the complete variable domain is SAVISQKPSRDICQRGTSLTIQCQVDSQVTMMFWYRQQPGQSLTLIATANQGSEATYESGFVIDKFPISRPNLTFSTLTVSNMSPEDSSIYLCSVEVRGNYGYTFGSGTRLTVV.

This clonotype was detected only a few times. The chain recombines TRBV7-9 with TRBJ2-5, with 12 bases aligning to TRBD2. The end of the DNA is better explained by TRBJ2-7, so the J call may be wrong. The CDR3 is 17 residues long. CDR1 and CDR2 (germline): SEHNR, FQNEAQ (reference sequence). CDR3 sequence reads: CASSLGSATSGSDEQYF. DNA for the CDR3: TGTGCCAGCAGCTTAGGGTCTGCGACTAGCGGGAGCGACGAGCAGTACTTC.

The J gene is TRBJ1-2, the V gene TRBV12-3 or TRBV12-4; D call uncertain. Trimming stripped 8 bases from V and 6 bases from J, with 19 bases between. The CDR3 spans 14 residues. The CDR3 region has the DNA TGTGCCAGCGGCCCGGAAACAGCCGGAGATGGCTACACCTTC. Residues: CASGPETAGDGYTF.

This sequence joins TRBV5-1 and TRBJ2-5, with TRBD2 matching 9 bases. CDR3 length: 15 residues. Germline V gives CDR1 SGHRS, CDR2 YFSETQ. The V segment lost 0 bases and the J segment 3 bases; nucleotides outside the gene matches: 3. CDR3 coding DNA: TGCGCCAGCAGCTTGGGAGCGGGAGGAGAAGAGACCCAGTACTTC. This gives the protein CASSLGAGGEETQYF.

The chain has TRBV7-3 and TRBJ1-5, with TRBD1 matching 10 bases. This CDR3 is 14 amino acids long. CDR1 SGHTA and CDR2 FQGTGA come from the germline V gene. V lost 4 bases, J lost 7 bases, and 4 bases stayed unmatched. CDR3: CASSSSTGGQPQHF. In DNA, the CDR3 is TGTGCCAGCAGCTCATCGACAGGGGGCCAGCCCCAGCATTTT.

The chain uses TRBV4-2 and TRBJ2-5; weak D call: TRBD1 (7 bases). The V end was cut by 0 bases, the J end by 5 bases, with 13 bases between. The CDR3 runs to 15 residues. CDR1 and CDR2 (germline): LGHNA, YNFKEQ. The CDR3 DNA reads as TGTGCCAGCAGCCAAGATGCAGGGGGGTGGGAGACCCAGTACTTC. Translating gives CASSQDAGGWETQYF.

The J gene is TRBJ2-1, the V gene TRBV20-1, with D tentatively TRBD2 (6 bases). The germline gives CDR1 DFQATT, CDR2 SNEGSKA (reference sequence). V lost 2 bases and J 2 bases, leaving 10 bases between the germline ends. The CDR3 length is 14 residues. CDR3 sequence reads: CSARSGGAYNEQFF. In DNA, the CDR3 is TGCAGTGCTAGAAGTGGCGGGGCCTACAATGAGCAGTTCTTC.

The table lists this clonotype with a count of one. V usage is TRBV28 and J usage is TRBJ1-2, with D maybe TRBD1 (6 bases). V shed 6 bases and J shed 4 bases, with 15 bases lying between them. This CDR3 comprises 14 residues. The germline gives CDR1 MDHEN, CDR2 SYDVKM. CDR3 in amino acids: CASSNPTGAYGYTF. DNA for the CDR3: TGTGCCAGCAGCAACCCGACAGGCGCCTATGGCTACACCTTC.

The chain is built from TRBV5-1 and TRBJ2-4, with D possibly TRBD2 on 5 matching bases. This CDR3 is 16 amino acids long. V lost 0 bases and J lost 0, with 10 bases in between. The V gene's germline CDR1 is SGHRS and CDR2 YFSETQ. This CDR3 reads CASSLEPEAAKNIQYF. The CDR3 DNA is TGCGCCAGCAGCTTGGAACCGGAGGCAGCCAAAAACATTCAGTACTTC.

The chain combines TRBV6-1 with TRBJ2-1; 11 positions agree with TRBD2. The CDR3 extends over 18 amino acids. Trimming took 6 bases from V and 5 from J; bases not matched to a gene: 15. Germline CDR1 and CDR2: MNHNS and SASEGT. The DNA of the CDR3 is TGTGCCAGCAGGGCCTTTTATAGCGGGAGGGCCCGGAACAATGAGCAGTTCTTC. Its protein is CASRAFYSGRARNNEQFF.

V and J are TRBV3-1 and TRBJ2-3; D is unclear. The CDR3 runs 14 residues. V shed 1 base and J shed 2 bases, with 7 bases lying between them. The germline V gene has CDR1 LGHDT and CDR2 YNNKEL (reference sequence). CDR3 residues: CASSQGPATDTQYF. Written as DNA, the CDR3 is TGTGCCAGCAGCCAAGGTCCGGCCACAGATACGCAGTATTTT.